A single sample is the source of the 27 T cell receptor beta chains below, sequenced in a study of T cells after yellow fever vaccination. TCRdb called the 5' RACE reads again in MiXCR, with one record for every CDR3 protein. The data show some 340,000 distinct CDR3 sequences, about 10% seen once. The input for sequencing was CD4+ T cells sorted from PBMCs, taken 45 days after the yellow fever booster vaccination. All receptors come from a man younger than 30 who received the YFV17D yellow fever vaccine.

This clonotype has a count of ten or more. J is TRBJ2-3 and V is TRBV5-1; 7 positions match TRBD2. Germline CDR1 and CDR2: SGHRS and YFSETQ. This CDR3 comprises 16 residues. J gave up 0 bases and V 0 bases, and 4 bases lay outside the gene matches. CDR3 DNA sequence: TGCGCCAGCAGCTTGGACCTAGCGGCGAGCACAGATACGCAGTATTTT. Amino acid sequence: CASSLDLAASTDTQYF.

The chain recombines TRBV19 with TRBJ1-1, with 8 bases fitting TRBD1. The CDR3 extends over 13 amino acids. V lost 6 bases to trimming and J lost 3 bases; unmatched junction nucleotides: 3. Looked up from germline, CDR1 is LNHDA and CDR2 is SQIVND (reference sequence). In DNA form, the CDR3 reads TGTGCCAGTAGGCAGGGGGCTGACACTGAAGCTTTCTTT. Its protein product is CASRQGADTEAFF.

A few counts support this clonotype. The rearrangement links TRBV4-2 to TRBJ1-2; D perhaps matches TRBD1 (6 bases). CDR1 is LGHNA and CDR2 is YNFKEQ in the germline V gene. The CDR3 is made up of 17 amino acids. The V end lost 0 bases, the J end lost 0 bases, and 14 bases lay between the germline ends. CDR3: CASSQDRGGAANYGYTF. CDR3 nucleotide sequence: TGTGCCAGCAGCCAAGATCGAGGGGGGGCAGCTAACTATGGCTACACCTTC.

V gene TRBV4-2 combines with J gene TRBJ1-1, with D maybe TRBD1 (6 bases). Germline-derived CDR1 and CDR2 are LGHNA and YNFKEQ. The V end lost 4 bases, the J end lost 2 bases, and 26 bases lay between the germline ends. The CDR3 is made up of 19 amino acids. Written as DNA, the CDR3 is TGTGCCAGCAGCCCTCATGGGGGGACACCCCCTATTTCTAACACTGAAGCTTTCTTT. Translated, it gives CASSPHGGTPPISNTEAFF.

This clonotype appeared a few times. In DNA, the CDR3 is TGCAGTGCTAGAACTCGTTCAGGGGGCTGGAATTCACCCCTCCACTTT. It is translated as CSARTRSGGWNSPLHF. The V call is TRBV20-1, the J call TRBJ1-6; 8 nucleotides agree with TRBD1. The CDR3 contains 16 residues. In germline, CDR1 is DFQATT, CDR2 SNEGSKA (reference sequence). The V segment lost 2 bases and the J segment 7 bases; nucleotides outside the gene matches: 10.

There are a few counts of this clonotype. The genes are TRBV11-1 and TRBJ2-5; D is undetermined. Germline CDR1 SGHAT, CDR2 FQDESV (reference sequence). The V end was cut by 3 bases, the J end by 2 bases, with 13 bases between. This CDR3 is 15 amino acids long. This CDR3 reads CASSFRTELQETQYF. Here the CDR3 DNA reads TGTGCCAGCAGCTTCAGGACGGAATTACAAGAGACCCAGTACTTC. Looking up the rest from reference TRBV11-1 and TRBJ2-5 gives the full variable domain: EAEVAQSPRYKITEKSQAVAFWCDPISGHATLYWYRQILGQGPELLVQFQDESVVDDSQLPKDRFSAERLKGVDSTLKIQPAELGDSAMYLCASSFRTELQETQYFGPGTRLLVL.

This clonotype has a handful of counts. V usage is TRBV18 and J usage is TRBJ2-7; possibly TRBD1 for D (5 bases). The CDR3 sequence is 11 residues long. V was clipped by 4 bases and J by 6 bases, with 7 bases between them. Germline V gives CDR1 KGHSH, CDR2 LQKENI. This CDR3 reads CASSQRGEQYF. As DNA, the CDR3 is TGTGCCAGCTCACAAAGGGGCGAGCAGTACTTC.

This clonotype was seen a handful of times. The chain is built from TRBV10-3 and TRBJ2-2; 12 bases match TRBD2. This CDR3 is built from 16 residues. Germline V gene lookup returns CDR1 ENHRY and CDR2 SYGVKD. Losses at the gene ends were 4 bases for V and 4 bases for J; bases not matched to a gene: 4. Here the CDR3 reads CAISGPSGGATGELFF. The CDR3 DNA follows: TGTGCCATCAGTGGTCCTAGCGGGGGGGCCACCGGGGAGCTGTTTTTT.

V is TRBV4-3 and J is TRBJ2-1, with 10 positions matching TRBD2. Germline V gene lookup returns CDR1 LGHNA and CDR2 YSLEER. This CDR3 is built from 19 residues. The V gene end was trimmed by 4 bases and the J gene end by 1 base; junction bases not matched to a gene: 13. DNA of the CDR3: TGCGCCAGCAGCCGCTTAGCGGGGGGCTCTCTAGAATCCTACAATGAGCAGTTCTTC. It codes for CASSRLAGGSLESYNEQFF.

This sequence joins TRBV5-1 and TRBJ2-2; D might be TRBD2 (6 bases). Trimming cost V 4 bases and J 3 bases, with 13 bases left between them. The V gene's germline CDR1 is SGHRS and CDR2 YFSETQ. The CDR3 sequence is 15 residues long. The CDR3 DNA sequence: TGCGCCAGCAGCGGCACTAGCACCCACACCGGGGAGCTGTTTTTT. It translates to CASSGTSTHTGELFF.

This clonotype has a handful of counts. J is TRBJ2-5 and V is TRBV15; perhaps D is TRBD1 or TRBD2 (7 bases each). This CDR3 is 15 amino acids long. V was clipped by 3 bases and J by 0 bases, with 11 bases between them. Germline V CDR1 and CDR2: LNHNV, YYDKDF (reference sequence). The DNA for the CDR3 is TGTGCCACCAGCAGGGGAGGGACAGACCAAGAGACCCAGTACTTC. It yields the protein CATSRGGTDQETQYF.

This chain's CDR3 is CASCPRVGTNTEAFF. Here the CDR3 DNA reads TGCGCCAGCTGCCCCCGAGTTGGGACGAACACTGAAGCTTTCTTT. This chain connects TRBV5-1 to TRBJ1-1; tentatively, D is TRBD1 (5 bases). Trimming took off 7 bases at V and 1 base at J, with 17 bases between the two ends. This CDR3 region has 15 residues. Per the germline V gene, CDR1 is SGHRS and CDR2 is YFSETQ.

The V and J genes are TRBV6-5 and TRBJ2-5; D gene uncertain. Germline lookup yields CDR1 MNHEY and CDR2 SVGAGI. Trimming cost V 2 bases and J 6 bases, with 4 bases left between them. The CDR3 runs 11 residues. The CDR3 spells CASSYHQTQYF. In DNA, the CDR3 is TGTGCCAGCAGTTACCACCAGACCCAGTACTTC.

This rearrangement joins TRBV19 to TRBJ1-1; 8 bases fit TRBD1. The CDR3 covers 14 residues. From germline, CDR1 is LNHDA and CDR2 SQIVND (reference sequence). The trim removed 5 bases at V and 6 bases at J, leaving 8 bases unmatched. This chain's CDR3 is CASSRQGAGSEAFF. CDR3 DNA: TGTGCCAGTAGTCGTCAGGGGGCAGGTTCTGAAGCTTTCTTT.

The V and J genes are TRBV12-5 and TRBJ2-3; D may be TRBD2 (6 bases). V lost 6 bases and J 3 bases, leaving 10 bases between the germline ends. This CDR3 is 13 amino acids long. Looked up from germline, CDR1 is LGHNT and CDR2 is FRNRAP. CDR3 bases: TGTGCTAGTGGCCGACTAGTTACAGATACGCAGTATTTT. It is translated as CASGRLVTDTQYF.

The chain employs TRBV2 and TRBJ1-5; the D gene is possibly TRBD1 (5 bases). Per the germline V gene, CDR1 is SNHLY and CDR2 is FYNNEI. The ends were cut back, 6 bases at V and 4 bases at J, with 13 bases in the middle. This CDR3 spans 14 amino acids. This CDR3 reads CASRGVGGNQPQHF. The DNA of the CDR3 is TGTGCCAGCAGGGGGGTCGGGGGTAATCAGCCCCAGCATTTT. Full variable domain (outside the CDR3, taken from reference TRBV2 and TRBJ1-5): EPEVTQTPSHQVTQMGQEVILRCVPISNHLYFYWYRQILGQKVEFLVSFYNNEISEKSEIFDDQFSVERPDGSNFTLKIRSTKLEDSAMYFCASRGVGGNQPQHFGDGTRLSIL.

This clonotype came up many times. The gene calls are TRBV12-3 or TRBV12-4 and TRBJ1-2; perhaps TRBD1 as D (6 bases). Trimming shortened V by 5 bases and J by 4 bases, and 11 bases separated the two germline ends. The CDR3 runs 13 residues. Here the CDR3 DNA reads TGTGCCAGCAGTCAGGACAGAGTCTATGGCTACACCTTC. Amino acids: CASSQDRVYGYTF.

This clonotype has a handful of counts. The V and J genes are TRBV5-6 and TRBJ2-1, with D perhaps TRBD2 (7 bases). V gave up 6 bases and J gave up 8 bases, with 18 bases separating them. In germline, CDR1 is SGHDT, CDR2 YYEEEE. The CDR3 contains 14 residues. Here the CDR3 reads CASTTGGPSDEQFF. The CDR3 nucleotides read TGTGCCAGCACCACCGGGGGGCCTTCGGATGAGCAGTTCTTC.

The rearrangement links TRBV6-5 to TRBJ1-2; unclear D gene. Between the trimmed V and J ends, which lost 7 bases and 4 bases, there was a span of 16 bases. The CDR3 length is 14 residues. In germline, CDR1 is MNHEY, CDR2 SVGAGI. The CDR3 DNA reads TGTGCCAGCACCCGCTCGGATGGAATCTATGGCTACACCTTC. It codes for CASTRSDGIYGYTF.

In this sample, this clonotype turned up many times. The V call is TRBV7-9, the J call TRBJ1-1; D unclear. V was cut by 4 bases and J by 4 bases, with 16 bases left in between. The CDR3 sequence is 15 residues long. Germline loops: CDR1 SEHNR, CDR2 FQNEAQ (reference sequence). DNA for the CDR3: TGTGCCAGCAGCTCCCGAGGCGCGTCCGGCACTGAAGCTTTCTTT. Residues: CASSSRGASGTEAFF.

This clonotype was counted a few times. This rearrangement joins TRBV5-1 to TRBJ2-2; a possible D gene is TRBD2 (6 bases). The ends were cut back, 2 bases at V and 5 bases at J, with 13 bases in the middle. There are 15 residues in the CDR3. Germline-derived CDR1 and CDR2 are SGHRS and YFSETQ. The CDR3 here is CASSLGGARTGELFF. CDR3 DNA: TGCGCCAGCAGCTTAGGAGGGGCGCGGACCGGGGAGCTGTTTTTT.

This rearrangement joins TRBV2 to TRBJ2-5; D ambiguous. V was trimmed by 5 bases and J by 5 bases, leaving 12 bases between them. This CDR3 has 13 amino acids. The germline V gene has CDR1 SNHLY and CDR2 FYNNEI. The CDR3 region is CASSQTQGETQYF. The CDR3 nucleotides are TGTGCCAGCAGTCAGACGCAAGGGGAGACCCAGTACTTC.

This clonotype was detected ten times or more. The genes are TRBV5-1 and TRBJ1-2, with D perhaps matching TRBD1 (5 bases). The germline V gene encodes CDR1 SGHRS and CDR2 YFSETQ. The CDR3 spans 14 residues. Trimming left V 1 base short and J 2 bases short, with 9 bases between. The CDR3 loop is CASSLSPGNYGYTF. The DNA for the CDR3 is TGCGCCAGCAGCTTGTCCCCAGGGAACTATGGCTACACCTTC.

This clonotype was seen more than once but under ten times. Here the CDR3 DNA reads TGTGCCAGTAGAAGGTTAGGATACACCGGGGAGCTGTTTTTT. As protein: CASRRLGYTGELFF. The gene calls are TRBV19 and TRBJ2-2; D is unclear. The CDR3 has 14 amino acids. The V end lost 6 bases, the J end lost 3 bases, and 11 bases lay between the germline ends. Germline assignment: CDR1 LNHDA and CDR2 SQIVND (reference sequence).

The CDR3 sequence: CASSYPGYHEQYF. CDR3 in DNA: TGTGCCAGCAGTTACCCAGGGTACCACGAGCAGTACTTC. The chain couples TRBV6-2 or TRBV6-3 to TRBJ2-7, with TRBD1 as a possible D gene (5 bases). The CDR3 extends over 13 amino acids. The V gene lost 2 bases and the J gene lost 5 bases, with 10 bases spanning the gap. The germline CDR1 and CDR2 sequences are MNHEY and SVGEGT.

This clonotype has more than one count but fewer than ten. The chain is built from TRBV7-8 and TRBJ2-5; possible D gene TRBD2, 6 bases. The CDR3 has 15 amino acids. The ends were cut back, 0 bases at V and 6 bases at J, with 14 bases in the middle. Germline V gene data show CDR1 as SGHVS and CDR2 as FQNEAQ. CDR3 sequence reads: CASSLASSGGKTQYF. The CDR3 bases are TGTGCCAGCAGCTTAGCCAGCTCTGGGGGGAAGACCCAGTACTTC.

This clonotype occurred a few times. This rearrangement joins TRBV5-1 to TRBJ2-1, with unresolved D. CDR1 is SGHRS, CDR2 YFSETQ, per germline. Trimming left V 5 bases short and J 1 base short, with 10 bases between. There are 14 residues in the CDR3. The CDR3 here is CASRSTPSYNEQFF. In DNA form, the CDR3 reads TGCGCCAGCAGATCCACCCCTTCCTACAATGAGCAGTTCTTC.